Listed here are 25 T cell receptor beta chains from one sample, sequenced in a study of blood T cell repertoires in COVID-19. Profiling relied on immunoSEQ multiplex PCR, and the TCRdb table lists in-frame clones only, not all of them. The sample has 170,000 or so clones, 70% to 90% seen once; the top ten hold under 2%. The source material was peripheral blood. These receptors all come from a man aged 18 to 29 who had recovered from COVID-19.

J is TRBJ2-5 and V is TRBV10-2; no clear D. This CDR3 is 14 amino acids long. V lost 0 bases, J lost 5 bases, and 10 bases lay in between. Germline lookup yields CDR1 WSHSY and CDR2 SAAADI. Here the CDR3 reads CASSESSRRETQYF. In DNA, the CDR3 is TGCGCCAGCAGTGAGTCGAGTAGGCGGGAGACCCAGTACTTC.

The rearrangement uses TRBV7-9 and TRBJ2-7; D remains unclear. Germline CDR1 SEHNR, CDR2 FQNEAQ (reference sequence). CDR3 length: 13 residues. V was shortened by 5 bases and J by 4 bases, with 12 bases between the two germline ends. CDR3 sequence (DNA): TGTGCCAGCAGCCCATTTGTGCGGTACGAGCAGTACTTC. Translated: CASSPFVRYEQYF. Drawing the rest from reference TRBV7-9 and TRBJ2-7, the complete variable domain is DTGVSQNPRHKITKRGQNVTFRCDPISEHNRLYWYRQTLGQGPEFLTYFQNEAQLEKSRLLSDRFSAERPKGSFSTLEIQRTEQGDSAMYLCASSPFVRYEQYFGPGTRLTVT.

The rearrangement joins TRBV3-1 (or the pseudogene TRBV3-2) to TRBJ2-3; D possibly corresponds to TRBD2 (5 bases). This CDR3 is 16 amino acids long. Germline V gives CDR1 LGHDT, CDR2 YNNKEL (reference sequence). V was cut by 1 base and J by 4 bases, with 15 bases left in between. The CDR3 region is CASSQGPAAQADTQYF. The CDR3 coding sequence is TGTGCCAGCAGCCAAGGGCCAGCGGCTCAGGCAGATACGCAGTATTTT.

The V call is TRBV7-2, the J call TRBJ2-4, with a possible D match to TRBD2 (6 bases). The CDR3 runs 15 residues. Germline CDR1 and CDR2: SGHTA and FQGNSA. Trimming stripped 3 bases from V and 0 bases from J, with 9 bases between. The CDR3 loop is CASSLGGLAKNIQYF. CDR3 coding DNA: TGTGCCAGCAGCTTGGGGGGTTTAGCCAAAAACATTCAGTACTTC.

This clone occurred once. The chain uses TRBV6-1 and TRBJ1-2, with D perhaps matching TRBD1 (5 bases). This CDR3 is built from 13 residues. Germline CDR1 MNHNS, CDR2 SASEGT. Deletions cut 2 bases from V and 4 bases from J, with 8 bases between. The CDR3 loop is CASSEIQGYGYTF. The CDR3 DNA sequence: TGTGCCAGCAGTGAAATTCAGGGCTATGGCTACACCTTC.

The rearrangement joins TRBV15 to TRBJ1-4; tentatively, D is TRBD1 (6 bases). The CDR3 has 16 amino acids. The germline V and J ends were trimmed by 3 bases and 5 bases, with 16 bases remaining between them. Germline V gene data show CDR1 as LNHNV and CDR2 as YYDKDF (reference sequence). The CDR3 loop is CATSSSGGGRNEKLFF. The CDR3 DNA reads as TGTGCCACCAGCAGCTCCGGCGGGGGCCGAAATGAAAAACTGTTTTTT.

This clone came up once. This rearrangement joins TRBV20-1 to TRBJ2-7; tentative D call: TRBD1 (5 bases). The V gene's germline CDR1 is DFQATT and CDR2 SNEGSKA (reference sequence). The CDR3 covers 11 residues. Trimming cost V 6 bases and J 7 bases, with 13 bases left between them. The CDR3 loop is CSAGQGQEQYF. Here the CDR3 DNA reads TGCAGTGCGGGGCAGGGTCAAGAGCAGTACTTC.

This rearrangement joins TRBV18 to TRBJ2-3; TRBD2 matches 12 bases. Germline V lookup: CDR1 KGHSH, CDR2 LQKENI. V lost 6 bases to trimming and J lost 2 bases; unmatched junction nucleotides: 3. CDR3 length: 15 residues. This CDR3 reads CASSGLAGPTDTQYF. The DNA for the CDR3 is TGTGCCAGCTCGGGACTAGCGGGTCCCACAGATACGCAGTATTTT.

V gene TRBV12-3 or TRBV12-4 combines with J gene TRBJ2-5, with TRBD2 matching over 9 bases. V gave up 7 bases and J gave up 5 bases; unmatched junction bases: 5. The CDR3 loop spans 13 amino acids. The CDR3 sequence: CASKESGRETQYF. CDR3 nucleotides: TGTGCCAGCAAGGAAAGCGGGAGGGAGACCCAGTACTTC.

The chain employs TRBV30 and TRBJ1-2; the D gene is possibly TRBD1 (6 bases). Germline-derived CDR1 and CDR2 are GTSNPN and SVGIG (reference sequence). V lost 0 bases and J 4 bases, leaving 12 bases between the germline ends. CDR3 size: 14 residues. The DNA for the CDR3 is TGTGCCTGGAGTGTAGACAGGTCTGGCTATGGCTACACCTTC. This encodes CAWSVDRSGYGYTF.

This clone was counted a single time. The chain carries TRBV14 and TRBJ2-7, with D possibly matching TRBD2 (6 bases). The CDR3 extends over 15 amino acids. V shed 5 bases and J shed 6 bases, with 20 bases lying between them. CDR1 is SGHDN and CDR2 is FVKESK in the germline V gene. CDR3 sequence reads: CASSARRAGVGEQYF. The DNA of the CDR3 is TGTGCCAGCAGCGCAAGGAGGGCTGGGGTAGGCGAGCAGTACTTC.

This chain links TRBV11-2 with TRBJ1-5; the match to TRBD1 covers 10 bases. The germline V gene has CDR1 SGHAT and CDR2 FQNNGV. The CDR3 contains 17 residues. Trimming removed 5 bases from V and 4 bases from J; junction bases left unmatched: 11. This CDR3 reads CASSGTGEGIRNQPQHF. The CDR3 DNA reads as TGTGCCAGCAGCGGGACAGGGGAGGGTATTAGGAATCAGCCCCAGCATTTT.

The V call is TRBV30, the J call TRBJ1-1; weak D call: TRBD1 (6 bases). V lost 8 bases, J lost 2 bases, and 12 bases lay in between. The CDR3 is 12 residues long. Germline CDR1 GTSNPN, CDR2 SVGIG (reference sequence). DNA of the CDR3: TGTGCCGGCTACAGGGATAACACTGAAGCTTTCTTT. The encoded protein is CAGYRDNTEAFF.

The gene calls are TRBV4-1 and TRBJ1-1; perhaps TRBD1 as D (5 bases). Germline V CDR1 and CDR2: MGHRA, YSYEKL. V lost 5 bases and J lost 1, with 14 bases in between. The CDR3 is made up of 15 amino acids. CDR3 sequence: CASSYRSGGNTEAFF. The CDR3, as DNA: TGCGCCAGCAGCTATAGATCGGGGGGGAACACTGAAGCTTTCTTT.

The CDR3 DNA is TGTGCCAGCAGTCTCCCCCGAGCGGGAGTTTTTACTGAGCAGTTCTTC. Residues: CASSLPRAGVFTEQFF. The rearrangement uses TRBV28 and TRBJ2-1, with 8 nucleotides matching TRBD2. J was trimmed by 9 bases and V by 5 bases; bases with no gene match: 15. This CDR3 spans 16 amino acids. The germline gives CDR1 MDHEN, CDR2 SYDVKM.

The CDR3: CATSSGLADYEQYF. CDR3 in DNA: TGTGCCACCAGCTCGGGACTAGCGGATTACGAGCAGTACTTC. V gene TRBV15 combines with J gene TRBJ2-7; 11 nucleotides agree with TRBD2. Germline loops: CDR1 LNHNV, CDR2 YYDKDF (reference sequence). This CDR3 comprises 14 residues. J gave up 4 bases and V 5 bases, and 4 bases lay outside the gene matches.

The chain links TRBV7-9 to TRBJ1-2; 10 nucleotides agree with TRBD1. Trimming at V came to 5 bases and at J to 8 bases, leaving 11 bases not matched to a gene. CDR1 SEHNR and CDR2 FQNEAQ come from the germline V gene (reference sequence). The CDR3 is 15 amino acids. CDR3 sequence (DNA): TGTGCCAGCAGCGCAACCTCCGGGACAGGGGAGGGCTACACCTTC. Protein: CASSATSGTGEGYTF.

With regard to this clone: The same CDR3 is also encoded by other DNA sequences in this sample. The rearrangement joins TRBV7-2 to TRBJ2-5; unclear D gene. Germline V gene sequence: CDR1 SGHTA, CDR2 FQGNSA. V was cut by 1 base and J by 1 base, with 7 bases left in between. This CDR3 is 14 amino acids long. The CDR3 DNA follows: TGTGCCAGCAGCTTAGGGGCGAGCCAAGAGACCCAGTACTTC. As protein: CASSLGASQETQYF.

The V gene is TRBV27, the J gene TRBJ2-7; TRBD2 matches 9 bases. This CDR3 is 15 amino acids long. V was clipped by 5 bases and J by 2 bases; unmatched bases: 7. Per germline, CDR1 MNHEY and CDR2 SMNVEV (reference sequence). The DNA for the CDR3 is TGTGCCAGCAGTGTCTCTAGCGGGACGGCCTACGAGCAGTACTTC. Translated: CASSVSSGTAYEQYF.

V is TRBV7-2 and J is TRBJ2-7, with 8 bases lining up with TRBD2. With 1 base clipped from V and 5 bases from J, the junction kept 7 bases outside the gene matches. This CDR3 region has 15 residues. Germline V lookup: CDR1 SGHTA, CDR2 FQGNSA. The CDR3 sequence is CASSLGAGVGNEQYF. The CDR3 coding sequence is TGTGCCAGCAGCTTAGGAGCGGGAGTGGGGAACGAGCAGTACTTC.

The J gene is TRBJ2-3, the V gene TRBV24-1; TRBD1 agrees at 7 bases. Germline CDR1 and CDR2: KGHDR and SFDVKD. With 3 bases clipped from V and 1 base from J, the junction kept 3 bases outside the gene matches. This CDR3 region has 15 residues. CDR3 residues: CATSDQGTGTDTQYF. Here the CDR3 DNA reads TGTGCCACCAGTGATCAAGGGACAGGCACAGATACGCAGTATTTT.

The J gene is TRBJ2-7, the V gene TRBV10-3; D unclear. The CDR3 runs to 15 residues. V lost 3 bases, J lost 1 base, and 13 bases lay in between. Germline values: CDR1 ENHRY, CDR2 SYGVKD. The CDR3 DNA is TGTGCCATCAGTGATATCCAGCGTTTATCCTACGAGCAGTACTTC. Its protein is CAISDIQRLSYEQYF.

The V gene is TRBV29-1, the J gene TRBJ2-1; D call uncertain. From germline, CDR1 is SQVTM and CDR2 ANQGSEA. The length of the CDR3 is 14 residues. Trimming pared 0 bases from V and 7 bases from J, leaving 13 bases between. The CDR3 here is CSVEDLVHPNEQFF. The CDR3 DNA is TGCAGCGTTGAAGATCTGGTACATCCGAATGAGCAGTTCTTC.

The chain employs TRBV6-4 and TRBJ1-6; D gene ambiguous. V was trimmed by 0 bases and J by 10 bases, leaving 7 bases between them. Germline V CDR1 and CDR2: MRHNA, SNTAGT. CDR3 length: 13 residues. The CDR3 protein is CASSDSMESPLHF. CDR3 sequence (DNA): TGTGCCAGCAGTGACTCGATGGAGTCACCCCTCCACTTT.

This clone was found once. Here the CDR3 DNA reads TGTGCCACCAGCAGAGTGGGAGCGGAGTCCAGACCGCAGTACTTC. This sequence encodes CATSRVGAESRPQYF. This chain links TRBV15 with TRBJ2-7; TRBD2 might be the D (5 bases). V lost 1 base and J lost 9, with 19 bases in between. This CDR3 comprises 15 residues. Looked up from germline, CDR1 is LNHNV and CDR2 is YYDKDF (reference sequence).